This TCR beta chain was retrieved from a study of blood T cell repertoires in COVID-19. Measured with immunoSEQ multiplex PCR; TCRdb has only the in-frame clones, and not every one. The profile shows 300,000 to 450,000 clones, more than 80% of them singletons. This clone has a single count. Followed longitudinally, the Seattle patients had been enrolled during active infection. The length of the CDR3 is 14 residues. From germline, CDR1 is SEHNR and CDR2 FQNEAQ (reference sequence). V lost 3 bases and J 2 bases, leaving 9 bases between the germline ends. This chain links TRBV7-9 with TRBJ2-3; weak D call: TRBD2 (6 bases). Sample: peripheral blood. The clonotype was recovered from a woman aged 25 to 39 with COVID-19, enrolled during active disease. This CDR3 reads CASSLEGHTDTQYF. The CDR3 coding sequence is TGTGCCAGCAGCTTGGAGGGGCACACAGATACGCAGTATTTT.